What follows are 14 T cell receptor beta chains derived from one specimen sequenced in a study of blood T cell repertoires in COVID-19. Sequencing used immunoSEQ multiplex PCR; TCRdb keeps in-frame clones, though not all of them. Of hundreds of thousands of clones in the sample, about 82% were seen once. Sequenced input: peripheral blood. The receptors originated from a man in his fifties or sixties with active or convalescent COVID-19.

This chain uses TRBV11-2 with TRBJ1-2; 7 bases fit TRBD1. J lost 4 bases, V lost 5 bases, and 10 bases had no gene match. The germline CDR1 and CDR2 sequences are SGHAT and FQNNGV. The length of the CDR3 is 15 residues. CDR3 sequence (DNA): TGTGCCAGCAGCCCCCTTGCCCCAGGGGGCTATGGCTACACCTTC. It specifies CASSPLAPGGYGYTF. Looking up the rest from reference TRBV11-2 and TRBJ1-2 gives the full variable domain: EAGVAQSPRYKIIEKRQSVAFWCNPISGHATLYWYQQILGQGPKLLIQFQNNGVVDDSQLPKDRFSAERLKGVDSTLKIQPAKLEDSAVYLCASSPLAPGGYGYTFGSGTRLTVV.

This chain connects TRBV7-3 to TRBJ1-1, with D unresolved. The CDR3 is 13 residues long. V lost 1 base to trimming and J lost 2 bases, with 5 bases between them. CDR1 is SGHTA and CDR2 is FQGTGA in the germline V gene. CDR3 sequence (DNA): TGTGCCAGCAGCTTAAGGCCAAACACTGAAGCTTTCTTT. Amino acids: CASSLRPNTEAFF.

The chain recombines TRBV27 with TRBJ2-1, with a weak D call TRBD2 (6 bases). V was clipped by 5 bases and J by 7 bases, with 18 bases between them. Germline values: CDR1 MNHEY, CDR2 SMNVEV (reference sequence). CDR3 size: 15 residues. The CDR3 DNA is TGTGCCAGCAGTCGGGGACTGACGTCTTCGAATGAGCAGTTCTTC. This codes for CASSRGLTSSNEQFF.

This CDR3 reads CASSKAPGDYGYTF. Written as DNA, the CDR3 is TGTGCCAGCAGTAAAGCCCCGGGGGACTATGGCTACACCTTC. The chain is built from TRBV6-4 and TRBJ1-2; D perhaps matches TRBD1 (5 bases). Germline V lookup: CDR1 MRHNA, CDR2 SNTAGT. Trimming left V 5 bases short and J 3 bases short, with 13 bases between. The CDR3 runs 14 residues.

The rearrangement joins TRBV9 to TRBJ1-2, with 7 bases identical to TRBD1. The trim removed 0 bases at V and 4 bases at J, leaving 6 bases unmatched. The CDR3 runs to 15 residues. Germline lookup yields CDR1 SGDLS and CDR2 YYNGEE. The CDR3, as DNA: TGTGCCAGCAGCGTAGCTGGGGACAGAACCTATGGCTACACCTTC. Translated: CASSVAGDRTYGYTF.

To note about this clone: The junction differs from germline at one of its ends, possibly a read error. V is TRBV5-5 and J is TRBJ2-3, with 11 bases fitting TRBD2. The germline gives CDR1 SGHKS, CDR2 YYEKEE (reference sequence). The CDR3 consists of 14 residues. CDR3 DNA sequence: TGTGCCAGCAGCCGGACATACCCGGGACTAGCGGAACCGTTT. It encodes CASSRTYPGLAEPF.

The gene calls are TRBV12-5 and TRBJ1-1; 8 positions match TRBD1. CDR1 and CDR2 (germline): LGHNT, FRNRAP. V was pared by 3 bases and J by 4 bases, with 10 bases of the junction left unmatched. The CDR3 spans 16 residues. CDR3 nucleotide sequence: TGTGCTAGTGGTTTACCCTCGCAGACAGGGGCCACTGAAGCTTTCTTT. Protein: CASGLPSQTGATEAFF.

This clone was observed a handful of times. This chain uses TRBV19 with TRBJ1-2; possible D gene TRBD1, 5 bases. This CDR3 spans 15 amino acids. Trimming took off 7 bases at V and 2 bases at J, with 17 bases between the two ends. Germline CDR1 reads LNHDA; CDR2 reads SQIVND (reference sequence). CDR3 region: CASTTNQGRNYGYTF. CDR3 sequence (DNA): TGTGCCAGTACCACCAATCAGGGCAGGAACTATGGCTACACCTTC.

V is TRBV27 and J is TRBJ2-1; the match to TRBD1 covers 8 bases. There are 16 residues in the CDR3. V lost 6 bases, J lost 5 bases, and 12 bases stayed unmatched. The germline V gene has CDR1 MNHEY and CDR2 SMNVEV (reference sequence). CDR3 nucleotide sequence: TGTGCCAGCAGCCAAGCCAGGGGGCGCCTAAACAATGAGCAGTTCTTC. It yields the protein CASSQARGRLNNEQFF.

DNA of the CDR3: TGTGCCAGCAGCCCCGGGGACACTGAAGAGACCCAGTACTTC. This sequence encodes CASSPGDTEETQYF. The chain joins TRBV9 to TRBJ2-5, with D perhaps matching TRBD1 (6 bases). CDR3 length: 14 amino acids. CDR1 and CDR2 from the germline V gene are SGDLS and YYNGEE. The ends were cut back, 4 bases at V and 3 bases at J, with 13 bases in the middle.

CDR3 nucleotides: TGTGCCAGCAGCCCGAGGGGGCAGGGCCGGACACCCCTCCACTTT. Translation gives CASSPRGQGRTPLHF. The V call is TRBV3-1 (or the pseudogene TRBV3-2), the J call TRBJ1-6, with 7 bases aligning to TRBD1. CDR3 length: 15 residues. V lost 4 bases and J lost 11; bases outside the gene matches: 11. CDR1 is LGHDT and CDR2 is YNNKEL in the germline V gene (reference sequence).

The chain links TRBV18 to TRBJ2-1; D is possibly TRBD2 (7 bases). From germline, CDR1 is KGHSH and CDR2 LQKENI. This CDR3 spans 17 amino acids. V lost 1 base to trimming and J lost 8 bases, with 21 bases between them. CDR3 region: CASSPRGGRSEVDEQFF. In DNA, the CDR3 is TGTGCCAGCTCACCACGGGGGGGGCGTTCCGAGGTCGATGAGCAGTTCTTC.

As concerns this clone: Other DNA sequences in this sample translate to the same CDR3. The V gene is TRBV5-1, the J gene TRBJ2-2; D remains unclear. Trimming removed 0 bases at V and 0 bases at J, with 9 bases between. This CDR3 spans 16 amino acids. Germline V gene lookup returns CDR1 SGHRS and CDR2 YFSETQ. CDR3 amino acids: CASSLAPGSNTGELFF. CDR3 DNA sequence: TGCGCCAGCAGCTTGGCCCCCGGGTCGAACACCGGGGAGCTGTTTTTT.

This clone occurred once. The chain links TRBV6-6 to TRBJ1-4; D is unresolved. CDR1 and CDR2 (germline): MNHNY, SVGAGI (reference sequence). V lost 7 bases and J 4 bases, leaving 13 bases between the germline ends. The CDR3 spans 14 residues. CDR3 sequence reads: CASKLSGGNEKLFF. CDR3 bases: TGTGCCAGCAAGCTATCTGGTGGTAATGAAAAACTGTTTTTT.